This T cell receptor beta chain came from a study of radiotherapy plus CTLA-4 blockade in lung cancer. Looking at the study overall: Objective responses arose in roughly 20% of patients, and 25% to 35% experienced disease control. Whole-study findings and limits: TCR clones from tumors expanded in blood after radiotherapy plus ipilimumab.

This table comes from immunoSEQ multiplex PCR, and its TCRdb copy is limited to in-frame clones, with some not included. There are more than 65,000 clones in the sample; around four fifths occur only once, and 0.65% to 0.95% lies in the top ten. Per the germline V gene, CDR1 is SGHNT and CDR2 is YYREEE (reference sequence). The CDR3 sequence is 16 residues long. V shed 5 bases and J 6 bases; nucleotides not matched to a gene: 11. In the case of this clone: The antigen is not known.

The V gene is TRBV5-4, the J gene TRBJ2-7; 13 bases line up with TRBD2. The sequence derives from a human donor with non-small cell lung cancer who had stable disease on radiotherapy plus ipilimumab. This specimen consisted of peripheral blood, obtained from a patient treated with radiotherapy plus ipilimumab. CDR3 nucleotides: TGTGCCAGCAGAGCCGGGACTAGCGGGACCTGGGGCGAGCAGTACTTC. Its protein is CASRAGTSGTWGEQYF.